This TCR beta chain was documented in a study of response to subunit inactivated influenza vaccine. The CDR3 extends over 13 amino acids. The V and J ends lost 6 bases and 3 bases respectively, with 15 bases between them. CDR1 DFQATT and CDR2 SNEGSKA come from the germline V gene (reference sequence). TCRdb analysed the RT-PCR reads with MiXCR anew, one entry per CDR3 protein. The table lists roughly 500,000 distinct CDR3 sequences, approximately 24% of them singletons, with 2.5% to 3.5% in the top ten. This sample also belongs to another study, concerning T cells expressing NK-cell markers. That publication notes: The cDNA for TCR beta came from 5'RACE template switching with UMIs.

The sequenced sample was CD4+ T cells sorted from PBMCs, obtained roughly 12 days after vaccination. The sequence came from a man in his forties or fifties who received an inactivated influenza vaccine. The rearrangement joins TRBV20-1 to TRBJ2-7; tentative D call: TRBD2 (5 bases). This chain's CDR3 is CSAADVFHYEQYF. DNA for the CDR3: TGCAGTGCAGCGGACGTTTTCCACTACGAGCAGTACTTC.